The clone carrying this T cell receptor beta chain was found a few times. Its antigen is not identified. The data belong to a study of blood T cells in healthy people across ages. Study results and caveats: Fewer expanded clones and more diversity marked long-lived versus aged donors.

Caucasian individuals from Russia who were healthy and aged about 6 to 95 acted as donors. The CDR3 covers 12 residues. V lost 5 bases and J lost 0, with 8 bases in between. The germline CDR1 and CDR2 sequences are DFQATT and SNEGSKA (reference sequence). The use of a sample-barcoded 5' primer and a J-beta primer mix characterized a second PCR of about 6 to 12 cycles. TCRdb recomputed calls from the 5' RACE reads with MiXCR, one row per CDR3 protein. The sample carries approximately 320,000 distinct CDR3 sequences, 27% recorded once. The clonotype was recovered from a woman in her seventies in good health. The chain is built from TRBV20-1 and TRBJ2-7; no reliable D call. The sample comprised blood. The CDR3 loop reads CSARSNSYEQYF. In nucleotides, the CDR3 is TGCAGTGCTCGGTCGAACTCCTACGAGCAGTACTTC.